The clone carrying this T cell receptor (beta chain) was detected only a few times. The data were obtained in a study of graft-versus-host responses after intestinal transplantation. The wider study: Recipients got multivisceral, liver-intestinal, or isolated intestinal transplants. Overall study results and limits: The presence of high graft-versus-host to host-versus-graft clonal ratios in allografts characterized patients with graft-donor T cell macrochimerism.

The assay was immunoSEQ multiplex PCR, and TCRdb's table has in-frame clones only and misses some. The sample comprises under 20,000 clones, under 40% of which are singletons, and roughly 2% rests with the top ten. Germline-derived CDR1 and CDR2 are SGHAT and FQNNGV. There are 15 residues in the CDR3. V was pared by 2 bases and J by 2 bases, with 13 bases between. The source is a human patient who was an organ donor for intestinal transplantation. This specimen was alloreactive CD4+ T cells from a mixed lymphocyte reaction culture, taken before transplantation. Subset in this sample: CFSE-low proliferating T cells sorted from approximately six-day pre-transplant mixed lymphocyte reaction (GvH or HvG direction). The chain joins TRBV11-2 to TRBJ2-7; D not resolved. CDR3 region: CASSLQFGRAYEQYF. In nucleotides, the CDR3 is TGTGCCAGCAGCTTACAGTTTGGGCGCGCCTACGAGCAGTACTTC.